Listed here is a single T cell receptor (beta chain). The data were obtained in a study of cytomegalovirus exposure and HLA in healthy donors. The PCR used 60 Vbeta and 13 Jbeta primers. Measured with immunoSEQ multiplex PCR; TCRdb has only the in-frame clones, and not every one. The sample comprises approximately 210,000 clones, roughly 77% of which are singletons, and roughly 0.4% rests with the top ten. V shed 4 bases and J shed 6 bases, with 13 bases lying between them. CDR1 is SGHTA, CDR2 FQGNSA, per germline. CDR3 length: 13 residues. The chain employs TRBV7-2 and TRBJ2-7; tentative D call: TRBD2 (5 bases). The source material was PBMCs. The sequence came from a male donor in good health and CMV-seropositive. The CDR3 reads CASSSPGVVEQYF. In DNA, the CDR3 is TGTGCCAGCAGCTCCCCCGGGGTGGTCGAGCAGTACTTC.